A selection of T cell receptor beta chains follows, all from one sample in a study of T cell changes during pregnancy in multiple sclerosis. Profiled with immunoSEQ multiplex PCR; TCRdb holds only in-frame clones, not every one. The sample records about 62,000 clones, 89% being singletons. Source: peripheral blood, taken in the first trimester of pregnancy. Every receptor here comes from a female donor with multiple sclerosis, enrolled in a pregnancy study. Each CDR3 is given with its conserved first and last residue. A D gene is named only where the DNA matches it firmly. Rows give clone size only sometimes, using once, few, many, or a class for an expanded clone.

NA,TRBV4-1,TRBJ2-3,NA,CASSPTVAESDPDTQYF,TGCGCCAGCAGCCCAACCGTAGCGGAGTCCGACCCAGATACGCAGTATTTT
TRBD1,TRBV30,TRBJ2-3,few,CAWEQGTDTQYF,TGTGCCTGGGAACAGGGGACAGATACGCAGTATTTT
NA,TRBV7-9,TRBJ1-6,NA,CASSSRVQNSPLHF,TGTGCCAGCAGCTCCAGGGTACAAAATTCACCCCTCCACTTT
TRBD1,TRBV5-1,TRBJ1-5,NA,CASSLTGGTDQPQHF,TGCGCCAGCAGCTTGACAGGGGGCACCGATCAGCCCCAGCATTTT
NA,TRBV19,TRBJ1-2,NA,CASSIVRGSFYGYTF,TGTGCCAGTAGTATAGTTCGAGGATCCTTCTATGGCTACACCTTC
NA,TRBV18,TRBJ1-1,NA,CASSPREGSGTEAFF,TGTGCCAGCTCACCACGGGAGGGGTCGGGGACTGAAGCTTTCTTT
NA,TRBV15,TRBJ1-1,NA,CATSRDMADEAFF,TGTGCCACCAGCAGAGATATGGCGGATGAAGCTTTCTTT
NA,TRBV11-2,TRBJ2-2,NA,CASSSSSGGVGELFF,TGTGCCAGCAGCTCGTCCTCCGGAGGTGTCGGGGAGCTGTTTTTT
TRBD1,TRBV19,TRBJ1-4,NA,CASSRRTGKSEKLFF,TGTGCCAGTAGTAGGCGGACAGGGAAAAGTGAAAAACTGTTTTTT
NA,TRBV6-5,TRBJ1-1,NA,CASSPPGLMNTEAFF,TGTGCCAGCAGTCCCCCGGGACTAATGAACACTGAAGCTTTCTTT
TRBD2,TRBV18,TRBJ2-1,NA,CASSPLAAGSNEQFF,TGTGCCAGCTCACCGCTAGCGGCAGGGAGCAATGAGCAGTTCTTC
NA,TRBV7-8,TRBJ2-6,few,CASSPPLRYSGANVLTF,TGTGCCAGCAGCCCCCCATTACGGTACTCTGGGGCCAACGTCCTGACTTTC
NA,TRBV11-2,TRBJ2-7,NA,CASSLRCYSYEQYF,TGTGCCAGCAGCCTCAGGTGTTACTCCTACGAGCAGTACTTC
NA,TRBV7-2,TRBJ2-3,NA,CASSPPLSTDTQYF,TGTGCCAGCAGCCCTCCCCTCAGCACAGATACGCAGTATTTT
TRBD1,TRBV12-5,TRBJ1-4,NA,CASGRDSDYEKLFF,TGTGCTAGTGGCCGGGACAGTGACTATGAAAAACTGTTTTTT
TRBD2,TRBV29-1,TRBJ2-7,NA,CSVVTSGRALPLGEQYF,TGCAGCGTTGTAACTAGCGGGAGGGCCCTTCCTCTGGGGGAGCAGTACTTC
TRBD1,TRBV13,TRBJ2-3,NA,CASSFGQGLSTDTQYF,TGTGCCAGCAGCTTCGGACAGGGGCTTAGCACAGATACGCAGTATTTT
NA,TRBV11-2,TRBJ1-5,NA,CASSLSQASNQPQHF,TGTGCCAGCAGCCTCTCACAGGCAAGCAATCAGCCCCAGCATTTT
NA,TRBV6-5,TRBJ1-1,NA,CASRLLGQNTEAFF,TGTGCCAGCAGATTACTTGGACAGAACACTGAAGCTTTCTTT
NA,TRBV19,TRBJ1-1,NA,CASSSLDPLTVEAFF,TGTGCCAGTAGTTCTCTCGACCCGTTGACAGTCGAAGCTTTCTTT
TRBD2,TRBV19,TRBJ2-3,many,CASSIDGTSGTDTQYF,TGTGCCAGTAGTATAGACGGGACTAGCGGCACAGATACGCAGTATTTT
TRBD2,TRBV6-5,TRBJ2-7,NA,CASSYSRAGAADEQYF,TGTGCCAGCAGTTACTCGAGGGCGGGAGCAGCCGACGAGCAGTACTTC
NA,TRBV6-4,TRBJ1-1,NA,CASSKNNRVSEAFF,TGTGCCAGCAGCAAAAACAACAGGGTTTCTGAAGCTTTCTTT
NA,TRBV11-2,TRBJ2-1,NA,CASPGRGSYNEQFF,TGTGCCAGCCCCGGCCGGGGATCCTACAATGAGCAGTTCTTC
NA,TRBV28,TRBJ2-1,NA,CASSLFQGPQDEQFF,TGTGCCAGCAGTTTATTTCAGGGTCCCCAGGATGAGCAGTTCTTC
NA,TRBV30,TRBJ1-4,NA,CAFLESATNEKLFF,TGTGCCTTTTTAGAATCCGCAACTAATGAAAAACTGTTTTTT
NA,TRBV9,TRBJ1-1,NA,CASSVGRLEPEAFF,TGTGCCAGCAGCGTGGGCAGGTTGGAACCTGAAGCTTTCTTT
TRBD1,TRBV27,TRBJ1-4,NA,CASRETTGGGKLFF,TGTGCCAGCAGAGAAACGACAGGGGGTGGGAAACTGTTTTTT
TRBD2,TRBV18,TRBJ2-2,NA,CASSPDTSGSYTGELFF,TGTGCCAGCTCACCGGATACTAGCGGGAGCTACACCGGGGAGCTGTTTTTT
NA,TRBV5-6,TRBJ2-5,NA,CASSLGLASIQETQYF,TGTGCCAGCAGCTTGGGGCTAGCGTCGATCCAAGAGACCCAGTACTTC
TRBD1,TRBV9,TRBJ1-3,once,CASSPRHGQGTGNTIYF,TGTGCCAGCAGCCCGCGCCACGGACAGGGTACAGGAAACACCATATATTTT
TRBD2,TRBV10-2,TRBJ2-7,once,CASTSGRTYEQYF,TGCGCCAGCACTAGCGGGAGGACCTACGAGCAGTACTTC
NA,TRBV7-2,TRBJ1-5,few,CASSDIRTGQQSQHF,TGTGCCAGCAGCGACATCCGGACGGGACAACAGTCCCAGCATTTT
NA,TRBV5-1,TRBJ2-5,NA,CASSFPEGQETQYF,TGCGCCAGCAGCTTCCCGGAGGGGCAAGAGACCCAGTACTTC
TRBD2,TRBV29-1,TRBJ2-3,NA,CSVLLAGTLTPSDTQYF,TGCAGCGTTTTACTAGCGGGGACCCTTACCCCCTCAGATACGCAGTATTTT
NA,TRBV27,TRBJ2-3,NA,CASSGLSTDTQYF,TGTGCCAGCAGTGGACTTAGCACAGATACGCAGTATTTT
NA,TRBV7-9,TRBJ2-3,NA,CAYPLGRRTDTQYF,TGTGCCTACCCCCTGGGGCGTCGCACAGATACGCAGTATTTT
TRBD1,TRBV2,TRBJ2-2,NA,CASRGGQGQHQDTGELFF,TGTGCCAGCCGAGGGGGACAGGGGCAACATCAGGACACCGGGGAGCTGTTTTTT
TRBD2,TRBV2,TRBJ2-4,NA,CASSARGGPIAKNIQYF,TGTGCCAGCAGTGCCCGCGGGGGTCCTATAGCCAAAAACATTCAGTACTTC
TRBD2,TRBV7-3,TRBJ2-1,NA,CASSPKGTSGDNEQFF,TGTGCCAGCAGCCCCAAAGGGACTAGCGGGGACAATGAGCAGTTCTTC
NA,TRBV5-1,TRBJ1-2,NA,CASSLGFNEIYGYTF,TGCGCCAGCAGCTTGGGCTTCAATGAGATCTATGGCTACACCTTC
TRBD1,TRBV6-5,TRBJ1-1,NA,CASRSDRANTEAFF,TGTGCCAGCCGCAGCGACAGGGCGAACACTGAAGCTTTCTTT
NA,TRBV27,TRBJ2-5,once,CASSLLAGGETQYF,TGTGCCAGCAGTTTGTTGGCCGGAGGGGAGACCCAGTACTTC
TRBD1,TRBV18,TRBJ1-5,NA,CASSPDRDQPQHF,TGTGCCAGCTCACCGGACAGGGATCAGCCCCAGCATTTT
TRBD2,TRBV19,TRBJ2-3,NA,CASSSGLAGPTDTQYF,TGTGCCAGTAGCTCCGGCCTAGCGGGCCCCACAGATACGCAGTATTTT
NA,TRBV19,TRBJ2-1,NA,CASSIGTIDNEQFF,TGTGCCAGTAGTATAGGGACTATCGACAATGAGCAGTTCTTC
NA,TRBV18,TRBJ2-2,NA,CASSRTRQGRGGELFF,TGTGCCAGCTCACGCACCCGCCAAGGGCGGGGCGGGGAGCTGTTTTTT
NA,TRBV18,TRBJ1-1,once,CASSPPGGGPNTEAFF,TGTGCCAGCTCACCACCGGGGGGGGGCCCGAACACTGAAGCTTTCTTT
NA,TRBV2,TRBJ1-5,NA,CASRSLRDQPQHF,TGTGCCAGCAGGAGCTTGCGAGATCAGCCCCAGCATTTT
NA,TRBV5-5,TRBJ2-1,NA,CASSFRHEQFF,TGTGCCAGCAGCTTCCGTCATGAGCAGTTCTTC
NA,TRBV4-2,TRBJ1-1,NA,CASSQEGMAGRVHTEAFF,TGTGCCAGCAGCCAAGAAGGAATGGCAGGTAGAGTCCATACTGAAGCTTTCTTT
TRBD2,TRBV5-4,TRBJ2-7,NA,CASSLGPGVTSGSWGEQYF,TGTGCCAGCAGCTTGGGTCCGGGAGTAACTAGCGGGAGTTGGGGCGAGCAGTACTTC
TRBD2,TRBV27,TRBJ2-5,NA,CASSLGFLAGAETQYF,TGTGCCAGCAGTTTAGGTTTCCTAGCGGGAGCTGAGACCCAGTACTTC
TRBD1,TRBV29-1,TRBJ2-7,NA,CSVGQGERYEQYF,TGCAGCGTCGGACAGGGGGAGAGGTACGAGCAGTACTTC
NA,TRBV11-2,TRBJ1-1,NA,CASSLYSGQNTEAFF,TGTGCCAGCAGCCTCTACTCGGGACAGAACACTGAAGCTTTCTTT
NA,TRBV6-4,TRBJ1-1,NA,CASSPDRMNTEAFF,TGTGCCAGCAGTCCGGACAGAATGAACACTGAAGCTTTCTTT
NA,TRBV19,TRBJ1-1,NA,CASSFGRDTEAFF,TGTGCCAGTAGTTTTGGCAGGGACACTGAAGCTTTCTTT
NA,TRBV11-2,TRBJ2-6,NA,CASSPQGSGANVLTF,TGTGCCAGCAGCCCACAGGGATCCGGGGCCAACGTCCTGACTTTC
TRBD1,TRBV2,TRBJ1-2,NA,CASIEGAYFGYTF,TGTGCCAGCATCGAGGGGGCGTACTTTGGCTACACCTTC
NA,TRBV6-5,TRBJ1-2,once,CASSYRGYGYTF,TGTGCCAGCAGTTACAGGGGATATGGCTACACCTTC